These 2 T cell receptor beta chains share one sample of origin, sequenced in a study of human T cells and chemical hapten exposure. TCRdb fed the RACE reads into MiXCR, producing one record per CDR3 protein. The sample contains about 71,000 distinct CDR3 sequences, roughly 10% of which appear only once. Time point defined: patch test 3, about 24 weeks after DPC sensitization. Treatment of the sample: therapeutic diphenylcyclopropenone sensitization with weekly scalp DPC. The specimen was whole blood, collected in connection with sensitization to the hapten diphenylcyclopropenone (DPC). The receptors originated from a woman aged 50 to 60 with alopecia areata. Some clones in this sample may be carry-over from other donors' samples.

A few counts support this clonotype. The gene calls are TRBV7-9 and TRBJ2-1; D could derive from TRBD1 or TRBD2 (5 bases each). The V gene lost 5 bases and the J gene lost 8 bases, with 16 bases spanning the gap. Germline-derived CDR1 and CDR2 are SEHNR and FQNEAQ (reference sequence). The CDR3 has 14 amino acids. The CDR3 DNA reads as TGTGCCAGCAGCCGGGGCGGCAGTTCCGATGAGCAGTTCTTC. Its protein product is CASSRGGSSDEQFF.

The table lists this clonotype with a few counts. The chain has TRBV28 and TRBJ2-7; 12 bases line up with TRBD2. The CDR3 is 15 residues long. V lost 4 bases and J lost 4; bases outside the gene matches: 5. Germline values: CDR1 MDHEN, CDR2 SYDVKM. CDR3 protein: CASSSATSGGYEQYF. The CDR3 DNA follows: TGTGCCAGCAGTTCGGCGACTAGCGGGGGTTACGAGCAGTACTTC.